This TCR beta chain was sequenced during a study of cytomegalovirus exposure and HLA in healthy donors. About the study: The Caucasian-associated ancestry cluster held less than 85% of roughly 370 genotyped donors. Overall study results and limits: Among the most significant clusters, several appeared linked to common viral pathogens in a later analysis.

For this clone: Antigen: not known.

Use of 60 Vbeta and 13 Jbeta primers characterized the PCR. Produced via immunoSEQ multiplex PCR; TCRdb's table is partial and in-frame only. Among 200,000 or so clones listed, about 77% were seen once. Sequenced: PBMCs. This TCR derives from a woman aged 25 to 39 in good health and CMV-seropositive.

Here the CDR3 reads CASSLEGGDSNEQFF. The DNA for the CDR3 is TGTGCCAGCAGCCTCGAGGGGGGGGATTCCAATGAGCAGTTCTTC. The rearrangement joins TRBV6-5 to TRBJ2-1, with a weak D call TRBD2 (7 bases). V was clipped by 6 bases and J by 6 bases, with 18 bases between them. The CDR3 is 15 residues long. From germline, CDR1 is MNHEY and CDR2 SVGAGI.